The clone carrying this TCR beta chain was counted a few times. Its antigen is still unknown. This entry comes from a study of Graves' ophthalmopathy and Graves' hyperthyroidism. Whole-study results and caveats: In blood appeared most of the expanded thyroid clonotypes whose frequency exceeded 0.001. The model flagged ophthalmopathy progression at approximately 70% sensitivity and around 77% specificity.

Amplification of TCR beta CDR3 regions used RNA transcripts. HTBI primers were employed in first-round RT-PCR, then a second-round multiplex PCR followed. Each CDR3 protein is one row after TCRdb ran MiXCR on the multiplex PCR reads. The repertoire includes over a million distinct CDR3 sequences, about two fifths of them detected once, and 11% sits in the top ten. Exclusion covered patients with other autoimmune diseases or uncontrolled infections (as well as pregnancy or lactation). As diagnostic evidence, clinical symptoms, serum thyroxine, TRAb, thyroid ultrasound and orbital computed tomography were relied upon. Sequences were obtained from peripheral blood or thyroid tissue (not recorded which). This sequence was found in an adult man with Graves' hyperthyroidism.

The CDR3, as DNA: TGTGCCACCAGTGATGCAGCGGGAGTAGACGGGACCCAGTACTTC. Translation gives CATSDAAGVDGTQYF. The chain combines TRBV24-1 with TRBJ2-5, with 8 bases lining up with TRBD2. The germline gives CDR1 KGHDR, CDR2 SFDVKD. The CDR3 contains 15 residues. V lost 3 bases to trimming and J lost 7 bases; unmatched junction nucleotides: 9.